Shown below are 11 T cell receptor beta chains from a single sample sequenced in a study of identical twins. TCRdb passed the 5' RACE reads through MiXCR, listing each CDR3 protein once. Among approximately 1.8 million distinct CDR3 sequences listed, 32% were seen once. What was sequenced was cord blood. The receptors here all came from a newborn girl in good health.

J is TRBJ2-5 and V is TRBV9, with D uncertain. Between the trimmed V and J ends, which lost 0 bases and 1 base, there was a span of 7 bases. Germline V gives CDR1 SGDLS, CDR2 YYNGEE. CDR3 size: 14 residues. CDR3 sequence reads: CASSVGGTQETQYF. In DNA form, the CDR3 reads TGTGCCAGCAGCGTAGGGGGAACCCAAGAGACCCAGTACTTC.

The chain joins TRBV5-1 to TRBJ1-1; weak D call: TRBD1 (5 bases). Germline lookup yields CDR1 SGHRS and CDR2 YFSETQ. The V gene lost 6 bases and the J gene lost 5 bases, with 14 bases spanning the gap. CDR3 length: 13 residues. The CDR3 spells CASKTGKGTEAFF. The CDR3 nucleotides are TGCGCCAGCAAAACAGGTAAAGGGACTGAAGCTTTCTTT.

This clonotype showed up many times. The chain uses TRBV4-2 and TRBJ2-7; the match to TRBD1 covers 7 bases. The germline V gene has CDR1 LGHNA and CDR2 YNFKEQ. V dropped 1 base and J dropped 2; count of bases not matched to a gene: 11. This CDR3 contains 17 residues. The CDR3 DNA is TGTGCCAGCAGCCAAGGCTTACAGGGGCTGGTGGCCTACGAGCAGTACTTC. Its protein is CASSQGLQGLVAYEQYF.

This clonotype came up a few times. V and J are TRBV6-1 and TRBJ1-5; a weak D match, TRBD1 (6 bases). The CDR3 has 13 amino acids. Germline CDR1 reads MNHNS; CDR2 reads SASEGT. Trimming removed 5 bases from V and 5 bases from J, with 10 bases in between. The CDR3 DNA is TGTGCCAGCAGTCGGGGGGGGCATCAGCCCCAGCATTTT. It encodes CASSRGGHQPQHF.

This clonotype has just a few counts. This rearrangement joins TRBV27 to TRBJ2-2; possible D gene TRBD1, 6 bases. Germline lookup yields CDR1 MNHEY and CDR2 SMNVEV (reference sequence). V lost 3 bases to trimming and J lost 4 bases, with 12 bases between them. CDR3 length: 15 residues. The CDR3 sequence: CASSLGHPLTGELFF. The DNA for the CDR3 is TGTGCCAGCAGTTTGGGACATCCCCTCACCGGGGAGCTGTTTTTT.

This sequence joins TRBV19 and TRBJ2-5, with D perhaps matching TRBD1 (5 bases). V was pared by 3 bases and J by 3 bases, with 14 bases between. Germline V gene data show CDR1 as LNHDA and CDR2 as SQIVND (reference sequence). There are 15 residues in the CDR3. The CDR3 region is CASSMGPFPEETQYF. In nucleotides, the CDR3 is TGTGCCAGTAGTATGGGGCCCTTCCCCGAAGAGACCCAGTACTTC.

This clonotype showed up just a few times. CDR3 sequence reads: CASSLVGEMAKNIQYF. Here the CDR3 DNA reads TGCGCCAGCAGCTTGGTCGGGGAGATGGCCAAAAACATTCAGTACTTC. This chain links TRBV5-1 with TRBJ2-4; weak D call: TRBD2 (5 bases). Germline assignment: CDR1 SGHRS and CDR2 YFSETQ. CDR3 length: 16 amino acids. V was cut by 0 bases and J by 1 base, with 11 bases left in between.

This clonotype was counted only a few times. This chain uses TRBV20-1 with TRBJ2-1; 8 nucleotides align to TRBD2. After removal of 2 bases from V and 3 bases from J, the junction contained 3 bases not matched to a gene. Looked up from germline, CDR1 is DFQATT and CDR2 is SNEGSKA (reference sequence). CDR3 length: 14 amino acids. CDR3 DNA: TGCAGTGCTAGACCGGGACTAGTCTACAATGAGCAGTTCTTC. Protein sequence: CSARPGLVYNEQFF.

In this sample, this clonotype turned up a few times. V and J are TRBV20-1 and TRBJ1-4; D call uncertain. Germline V CDR1 and CDR2: DFQATT, SNEGSKA (reference sequence). This CDR3 has 13 amino acids. V shed 3 bases and J shed 3 bases, with 8 bases lying between them. In nucleotides, the CDR3 is TGCAGTGCTAGGGAGGGCCCTAATGAAAAACTGTTTTTT. This sequence encodes CSAREGPNEKLFF.

This clonotype was picked up one time. This may arise from a read error, as a much more abundant clone is one base away. J is TRBJ2-1 and V is TRBV4-2; D uncertain. The CDR3 is made up of 15 amino acids. CDR1 and CDR2 (germline): LGHNA, YNFKEQ. CDR3 in amino acids: CASSQASPLFNVQFF. The DNA for the CDR3 is TGTGCCAGCAGCCAGGCTAGTCCCCTTTTTAATGTGCAGTTCTTC.

This clonotype was seen a few times. CDR3 nucleotides: TGTGCCAGCAGCGTGGGTCTGAGTGTACCCTATGGCTACACCTTC. This encodes CASSVGLSVPYGYTF. The chain carries TRBV9 and TRBJ1-2; D remains ambiguous. The V end was cut by 2 bases, the J end by 4 bases, with 15 bases between. Germline assignment: CDR1 SGDLS and CDR2 YYNGEE. The CDR3 is 15 amino acids.